The rows below give T cell receptor beta chains drawn from one sample of a study of blood T cell repertoires in COVID-19. TCRdb's copy holds only in-frame clones and misses some; the assay was immunoSEQ multiplex PCR. The data contain about 250,000 clones, 85% of them singletons. Source material: peripheral blood. Receptor source: a man aged 50 to 60 with active or convalescent COVID-19. Each CDR3 is given with its conserved first and last residue. D genes are given only for firm matches. A clone size is listed for some rows: how often the clone was seen (once, few, many), or a class if it is expanded.

TRBJ2-5 TRBV7-6 NA NA TGTGCCAGCAGCTTTGCCGGGACAACGAAGTACCAAGAGACCCAGTACTTC CASSFAGTTKYQETQYF
TRBJ1-2 TRBV5-4 NA NA TGTGCCAGCAGCTTGGACTTCGGGAACCGGGGCTACACCTTC CASSLDFGNRGYTF
TRBJ1-1 TRBV9 NA few TGTGCCAGCAGCGTAGAAGGGACACCGAACACTGAAGCTTTCTTT CASSVEGTPNTEAFF
TRBJ1-3 TRBV18 NA NA TGTGCCAGCTCACCCTCGGGGTTTGGAAACACCATATATTTT CASSPSGFGNTIYF
TRBJ2-3 TRBV2 NA NA TGTGCCAGCAGCCTACTATCATGGGGCACAGATACGCAGTATTTT CASSLLSWGTDTQYF
TRBJ1-3 TRBV29-1 NA NA TGCAGCGCTGCTGTGGGGGGTGCGGCTGGAAACACCATATATTTT CSAAVGGAAGNTIYF
TRBJ2-3 TRBV7-3 TRBD1 NA TGTGCCAGCAGCCGGGACAGGGACTCAGATACGCAGTATTTT CASSRDRDSDTQYF
TRBJ1-2 TRBV27 TRBD1 NA TGTGCCAGCAGCTCCGGGACAGATTATGGCTACACCTTC CASSSGTDYGYTF
TRBJ2-2 TRBV30 NA NA TGTGCCTGGAGTGTACAAAGGCGGAGGAGGTACACCGGGGAGCTGTTTTTT CAWSVQRRRRYTGELFF
TRBJ1-5 TRBV6-2/TRBV6-3 NA NA TGTGCCAGCAGTTACTCGAGCGGGTTGGGGAGGAACAATCAGCCCCAGCATTTT CASSYSSGLGRNNQPQHF
TRBJ2-5 TRBV7-8 TRBD2 NA TGTGCCAGCAGCTATGGGCGGGAGTCGTTTGAGACCCAGTACTTC CASSYGRESFETQYF